This T cell receptor (beta chain) was captured in a study of neoadjuvant anti-PD-1 for oral cavity cancer. Study overall: Before surgery, most patients got three to four biweekly 3 mg/kg nivolumab doses. Patients without progression received a fourth nivolumab dose around day 43, then surgical resection on days 50-56.

Trimming removed 2 bases from V and 0 bases from J, with 8 bases in between. The CDR3 runs 14 residues. CDR1 MDHEN and CDR2 SYDVKM come from the germline V gene. This clone was picked up a small number of times. Antigen: not known. General study results and limits: Higher pretreatment Treg/Th17 ratios tracked higher pretreatment blood clonality. Only three patients per response group were TCR-analyzed; validation needed.

The repertoire was sequenced with immunoSEQ multiplex PCR; TCRdb's copy has only in-frame clones and lacks some. The table lists more than 50,000 clones, around 80% of them singletons, with around 2.6% in the top ten. V usage is TRBV28 and J usage is TRBJ2-7; D gene unclear. The clonotype comes from a person between 40 and 80 years old with oral cavity squamous cell carcinoma. The material sequenced was PBMCs, taken before nivolumab (anti-PD-1) treatment. The CDR3 DNA follows: TGTGCCAGCAGTTTAAGTGCTAACTCCTACGAGCAGTACTTC. This encodes CASSLSANSYEQYF.